This T cell receptor beta chain appears in the sequencing data of a study of T-cell memory formation after mild COVID-19. The CDR3 extends over 15 amino acids. V was pared by 3 bases and J by 8 bases, with 16 bases between. Germline V gene sequence: CDR1 MNHEY, CDR2 SMNVEV (reference sequence). MiXCR was run by TCRdb on the 5' RACE reads, yielding one entry per CDR3 protein. Found here are 350,000 to 500,000 distinct CDR3 sequences, about 20% of them singletons; the top ten hold around a fifth. The chain links TRBV27 to TRBJ1-4; D not certain. The clonotype originates from a young man who had mild COVID-19 (a few samples of this study predate the infection). Cell type and time point are not known. Sequenced material: PBMCs or a T cell subset sorted from them (not recorded which). As DNA, the CDR3 is TGTGCCAGCAGTTTTGTCACGGGGATCGGGGAAAAACTGTTTTTT. Residues: CASSFVTGIGEKLFF.